What follows are 16 T cell receptor beta chains derived from one specimen sequenced in a study of beta chain features in type 1 diabetes. Reverse transcription of all isolated RNA meant that expressed TCRB transcripts were sequenced. Generated by immunoSEQ multiplex PCR, the TCRdb table keeps only in-frame clones and is missing some. The table shows 330,000 or so clones, with about 19% occurring only once. Sequenced input: naive CD4+ T cells from blood. Receptors originate from a woman younger than 30 in good health.

There are a few counts of this clone. The chain is built from TRBV2 and TRBJ2-5; D may be TRBD2 (5 bases). Germline V CDR1 and CDR2: SNHLY, FYNNEI. The CDR3 has 13 residues. Deletions cut 9 bases from V and 2 bases from J, with 13 bases between. The CDR3 DNA follows: TGTGCCAGTTCCACTAGGACTCAAGAGACCCAGTACTTC. Protein: CASSTRTQETQYF.

The gene calls are TRBV7-8 and TRBJ2-3; TRBD2 aligns across 8 bases. The CDR3 runs to 16 residues. CDR1 and CDR2 from the germline V gene are SGHVS and FQNEAQ. After removal of 5 bases from V and 0 bases from J, the junction contained 7 bases not matched to a gene. The CDR3 DNA sequence: TGTGCCAGCAGCCCGAGACTAGCGACTAGCACAGATACGCAGTATTTT. Protein: CASSPRLATSTDTQYF.

The CDR3 spells CAISEWGGRSGEQFF. DNA of the CDR3: TGTGCCATCAGTGAATGGGGCGGGAGATCTGGTGAGCAGTTCTTC. The chain is built from TRBV10-3 and TRBJ2-1; 7 bases are a match to TRBD2. The CDR3 covers 15 residues. Trimming cost V 3 bases and J 9 bases; bases outside gene matches: 11. Germline lookup yields CDR1 ENHRY and CDR2 SYGVKD.

This chain links TRBV6-5 with TRBJ1-2; D perhaps matches TRBD1 (5 bases). The V gene's germline CDR1 is MNHEY and CDR2 SVGAGI. The CDR3 consists of 14 residues. V lost 8 bases and J lost 3, with 16 bases in between. CDR3 DNA sequence: TGTGCCAGCGCGGACCAGGGTGACTACTATGGCTACACCTTC. This codes for CASADQGDYYGYTF.

V usage is TRBV30 and J usage is TRBJ2-3, with 8 positions matching TRBD1. V dropped 2 bases and J dropped 5; count of bases not matched to a gene: 12. Germline V gives CDR1 GTSNPN, CDR2 SVGIG (reference sequence). This CDR3 region has 16 residues. CDR3 sequence: CAWSPRTGLTLDTQYF. The CDR3 DNA sequence: TGTGCCTGGAGTCCCCGGACAGGGTTAACGTTAGATACGCAGTATTTT.

The chain employs TRBV30 and TRBJ1-2; D ambiguous. Looked up from germline, CDR1 is GTSNPN and CDR2 is SVGIG (reference sequence). V was trimmed by 1 base and J by 3 bases, leaving 9 bases between them. The CDR3 is made up of 13 amino acids. The CDR3 nucleotides read TGTGCCTGGAGTGAGGCAGGATACTATGGCTACACCTTC. Its translation is CAWSEAGYYGYTF.

The gene calls are TRBV7-8 and TRBJ1-5; unclear D gene. The V gene lost 3 bases and the J gene lost 3 bases, with 9 bases spanning the gap. Per the germline V gene, CDR1 is SGHVS and CDR2 is FQNEAQ. This CDR3 has 14 residues. The CDR3: CASSFLQTNQPQHF. In DNA, the CDR3 is TGTGCCAGCAGCTTTTTACAGACCAATCAGCCCCAGCATTTT.

This clone has only a few counts. V and J are TRBV18 and TRBJ2-1; no firm D call. V was shortened by 2 bases and J by 3 bases, with 11 bases between the two germline ends. Germline CDR1 is KGHSH and CDR2 is LQKENI. The CDR3 totals 15 residues. CDR3 sequence reads: CASSPDTVLYNEQFF. CDR3 DNA sequence: TGTGCCAGCTCACCAGACACAGTCCTCTACAATGAGCAGTTCTTC.

This clone appeared a few times. The V gene is TRBV29-1, the J gene TRBJ1-2, with TRBD1 as a possible D gene (6 bases). V gave up 3 bases and J gave up 5 bases, with 22 bases separating them. CDR3 length: 16 amino acids. The germline V gene has CDR1 SQVTM and CDR2 ANQGSEA. CDR3 DNA sequence: TGCAGCGTTGAGAGAGAAGGGGGGGCCCTTCTATATGGCTACACCTTC. Translating gives CSVEREGGALLYGYTF.

V and J are TRBV7-2 and TRBJ1-3, with unresolved D. This CDR3 comprises 16 residues. V shed 2 bases and J shed 0 bases, with 11 bases lying between them. The germline V gene has CDR1 SGHTA and CDR2 FQGNSA. The CDR3 sequence: CASSLPLSTSGNTIYF. The DNA for the CDR3 is TGTGCCAGCAGCTTACCGCTATCAACCTCTGGAAACACCATATATTTT.

V usage is TRBV29-1 and J usage is TRBJ2-3; 11 nucleotides line up with TRBD2. The CDR3 is made up of 14 amino acids. Germline assignment: CDR1 SQVTM and CDR2 ANQGSEA. Unmatched junction bases numbered 5, after V lost 7 bases and J lost 2 bases. DNA of the CDR3: TGCAGCGGCCGACTAGCGGGATTCACAGATACGCAGTATTTT. Translated: CSGRLAGFTDTQYF.

The chain couples TRBV4-1 to TRBJ2-5, with 8 nucleotides matching TRBD2. Germline values: CDR1 MGHRA, CDR2 YSYEKL. The ends lost 3 bases at V and 2 bases at J; junction bases unmatched: 5. The CDR3 contains 15 residues. DNA for the CDR3: TGCGCCAGCAGCCACCCAACTAGCGGACAAGAGACCCAGTACTTC. This encodes CASSHPTSGQETQYF.

This clone was picked up a small number of times. The chain joins TRBV29-1 to TRBJ1-2, with 9 positions matching TRBD1. V lost 0 bases to trimming and J lost 2 bases; unmatched junction nucleotides: 10. Germline CDR1 is SQVTM and CDR2 is ANQGSEA. CDR3 length: 17 residues. This chain's CDR3 is CSVEERGQGKRNYGYTF. For the CDR3, the DNA is TGCAGCGTTGAAGAAAGAGGACAGGGGAAAAGGAACTATGGCTACACCTTC. Combining the CDR3 with reference TRBV29-1 and TRBJ1-2 gives the whole variable domain SAVISQKPSRDICQRGTSLTIQCQVDSQVTMMFWYRQQPGQSLTLIATANQGSEATYESGFVIDKFPISRPNLTFSTLTVSNMSPEDSSIYLCSVEERGQGKRNYGYTFGSGTRLTVV.

This clone was observed a handful of times. For the CDR3, the DNA is TGCGCCAGCAGCTTGGAGCTAGCGGGGAACTACAATGAGCAGTTCTTC. Translation: CASSLELAGNYNEQFF. The chain is built from TRBV5-1 and TRBJ2-1, with 9 bases identical to TRBD2. The CDR3 sequence is 16 residues long. CDR1 and CDR2 (germline): SGHRS, YFSETQ. Trimming cost V 0 bases and J 3 bases; bases outside gene matches: 4.

The gene calls are TRBV30 and TRBJ2-4; TRBD2 matches at 11 bases. V lost 1 base to trimming and J lost 8 bases; unmatched junction nucleotides: 10. The CDR3 runs 16 residues. Germline V CDR1 and CDR2: GTSNPN, SVGIG (reference sequence). The CDR3 spells CAWSELAGALSDIQYF. The CDR3 DNA reads as TGTGCCTGGAGTGAACTAGCGGGGGCCCTAAGTGACATTCAGTACTTC.

This clone was found a few times. V gene TRBV30 combines with J gene TRBJ2-3; D is perhaps TRBD1 (6 bases). The germline V gene encodes CDR1 GTSNPN and CDR2 SVGIG (reference sequence). The CDR3 has 15 amino acids. Trimming stripped 7 bases from V and 2 bases from J, with 19 bases between. CDR3 sequence (DNA): TGTGCCTCCTCGGGACAAACGAAGTCCACAGATACGCAGTATTTT. As protein: CASSGQTKSTDTQYF. The entire variable domain, with the rest obtained from reference TRBV30 and TRBJ2-3, is as follows: SQTIHQWPATLVQPVGSPLSLECTVEGTSNPNLYWYRQAAGRGLQLLFYSVGIGQISSEVPQNLSASRPQDRQFILSSKKLLLSDSGFYLCASSGQTKSTDTQYFGPGTRLTVL.